A selection of T cell receptor beta chains follows, all from one sample in a study of blood T cell repertoires in COVID-19. TCRdb's copy holds only in-frame clones and misses some; the assay was immunoSEQ multiplex PCR. The sample records under 85,000 clones, roughly 85% being singletons. The sequenced sample consisted of peripheral blood. These receptors were taken from a woman aged 80 or over with active or convalescent COVID-19. CDR3s include the opening cysteine and the closing phenylalanine or tryptophan. D genes are given only for firm matches. Only part of the rows carry a size: once, few, many, or a class if the clone is expanded.

>TRBJ2-7|TRBD1|.|TRBV5-8
CASSLPYTGAYEQYF
TGTGCCAGCAGCTTGCCCTACACAGGGGCCTACGAGCAGTACTTC
>TRBJ2-1|TRBD1|.|TRBV28
CASSPPGQGGYNEQFF
TGTGCCAGCAGTCCCCCGGGACAGGGGGGTTACAATGAGCAGTTCTTC
>TRBJ2-2|TRBD1|.|TRBV18
CASSHNGQGGTGELFF
TGTGCCAGCTCACACAACGGACAGGGTGGAACCGGGGAGCTGTTTTTT
>TRBJ1-6|.|.|TRBV7-9
CASSLQGLRSGSPLHF
TGTGCCAGCAGCCTCCAGGGTTTGCGGTCCGGCTCACCCCTCCACTTT
>TRBJ2-7|.|.|TRBV10-3
CAISDYYEQYF
TGTGCCATCAGCGACTACTACGAGCAGTACTTC
>TRBJ2-5|TRBD2|.|TRBV18
CASSPGLRGGQETQYF
TGTGCCAGCTCACCAGGGCTCCGGGGGGGCCAAGAGACCCAGTACTTC
>TRBJ1-6|.|.|TRBV21-1
CASSKDWDRDGPYSPLHF
TGTGCCAGCAGCAAAGATTGGGACAGGGACGGGCCTTATTCACCCCTCCACTTT
>TRBJ1-5|.|.|TRBV6-2/TRBV6-3
CASSYGGVGNQPQHF
TGTGCCAGCAGTTACGGGGGGGTAGGCAATCAGCCCCAGCATTTT
>TRBJ2-7|.|.|TRBV5-4
CASSLERFEQYF
TGTGCCAGCAGCTTGGAACGGTTCGAGCAGTACTTC
>TRBJ2-1|.|.|TRBV4-2
CASSQGAASNNEQFF
TGTGCCAGCAGCCAAGGAGCGGCCTCCAACAATGAGCAGTTCTTC
>TRBJ2-3|TRBD1|.|TRBV5-1
CASSPGQPKSTDTQYF
TGCGCCAGCAGCCCGGGACAGCCAAAATCCACAGATACGCAGTATTTT
>TRBJ1-1|.|once|TRBV3-1/TRBV3-2
CASSQSGYTEAFF
TGTGCCAGCAGCCAATCGGGGTACACTGAAGCTTTCTTT
>TRBJ2-5|.|.|TRBV6-5
CASSPPPGTQYF
TGTGCCAGCAGTCCCCCCCCGGGGACCCAGTACTTC
>TRBJ2-2|TRBD2|.|TRBV28
CASLGYVAGVDTGELFF
TGTGCCAGCCTGGGCTATGTAGCGGGAGTCGACACCGGGGAGCTGTTTTTT
>TRBJ2-2|.|.|TRBV9
CASSTGQNTGELFF
TGTGCCAGCAGCACGGGACAGAACACCGGGGAGCTGTTTTTT
>TRBJ2-7|.|.|TRBV6-5
CASSYKERGPSYEQYF
TGTGCCAGCAGTTACAAGGAACGGGGTCCGTCCTACGAGCAGTACTTC
>TRBJ2-2|TRBD1|.|TRBV10-1
CASSVGQVRLGELFF
TGCGCCAGCAGTGTGGGACAGGTCCGTCTCGGGGAGCTGTTTTTT
>TRBJ2-2|TRBD2|.|TRBV3-1/TRBV3-2
CASSRLAGAPGELFF
TGTGCCAGCAGTCGACTAGCGGGAGCCCCCGGGGAGCTGTTTTTT
>TRBJ2-1|TRBD2|.|TRBV15
CATSRDRGTTYNEQFF
TGTGCCACCAGCAGAGATCGCGGGACTACCTACAATGAGCAGTTCTTC
>TRBJ2-1|.|few|TRBV9
CASSSKRRDLNEQFF
TGTGCCAGCAGCTCAAAGAGGAGGGATTTGAATGAGCAGTTCTTC
>TRBJ2-3|TRBD2|.|TRBV5-1
CASSLGLAGSGDTQYF
TGCGCCAGCAGCCTGGGACTAGCGGGGTCCGGGGATACGCAGTATTTT
>TRBJ2-1|.|.|TRBV27
CASSLSFYRANEQFF
TGTGCCAGCAGTTTATCATTTTACAGGGCTAATGAGCAGTTCTTC
>TRBJ2-2|.|.|TRBV7-2
CASRGGPRLTGELFF
TGTGCCAGCAGGGGGGGGCCCCGTCTGACCGGGGAGCTGTTTTTT
>TRBJ2-5|TRBD2|once|TRBV5-1
CASSYLAGVETQYF
TGCGCCAGCAGCTACCTAGCGGGAGTGGAGACCCAGTACTTC
>TRBJ2-6|TRBD1|.|TRBV28
CASSAGGSGANVLTF
TGTGCCAGCAGTGCAGGGGGCTCTGGGGCCAACGTCCTGACTTTC
>TRBJ2-1|TRBD2|.|TRBV7-2
CASSPLAGGRVGGNEQFF
TGTGCCAGCAGCCCGTTAGCGGGGGGGCGGGTAGGAGGTAATGAGCAGTTCTTC
>TRBJ2-3|TRBD2|.|TRBV2
CASSVGSSGGVTQYF
TGTGCCAGCAGTGTGGGGAGTAGCGGGGGGGTTACGCAGTATTTT
>TRBJ2-2|TRBD1|.|TRBV7-6
CASSQWDRADTGELFF
TGTGCCAGCAGCCAATGGGACAGGGCGGACACCGGGGAGCTGTTTTTT
>TRBJ2-7|TRBD1|.|TRBV19
CASSSPGQVVDEQYF
TGTGCCAGTAGTTCTCCGGGACAGGTCGTCGACGAGCAGTACTTC
>TRBJ1-2|TRBD1|few|TRBV10-3
CAISELPGQGGGYTF
TGTGCCATCAGTGAGCTCCCGGGACAGGGGGGTGGCTACACCTTC
>TRBJ1-5|TRBD1|once|TRBV3-1/TRBV3-2
CASSHGQGALYF
TGTGCCAGCAGCCATGGGCAGGGGGCCCTGTATTTT
>TRBJ2-1|TRBD2|.|TRBV28
CASIPGASGRKVFF
TGTGCCAGCATCCCAGGGGCTAGCGGGAGGAAAGTGTTCTTC
>TRBJ2-7|TRBD1|.|TRBV10-3
CAISETGGGYEQYF
TGTGCCATCAGTGAGACAGGGGGCGGGTACGAGCAGTACTTC
>TRBJ1-1|TRBD1|.|TRBV5-4
CASSLAGSDRGSFF
TGTGCCAGCAGCTTGGCCGGGTCTGACAGGGGGTCTTTCTTT
>TRBJ1-5|.|few|TRBV7-9
CASSPGLSNQPQHF
TGTGCCAGCAGCCCCGGACTGAGCAATCAGCCCCAGCATTTT